One T cell receptor beta chain is described in this entry. Participant age was roughly 18 to 89 years, and participants resided in 25 or so US areas. Cohort assignment relied on participant-reported clinical history. This sample stems from a study of blood T cell repertoires in COVID-19. Profiled with immunoSEQ multiplex PCR; TCRdb holds only in-frame clones, not every one. This table has 140,000 or so clones, 75% to 90% appearing once. This CDR3 spans 13 amino acids. V was cut by 5 bases and J by 2 bases, with 9 bases left in between. The germline gives CDR1 SGHTA, CDR2 FQGTGA. The chain recombines TRBV7-3 with TRBJ2-5; D perhaps matches TRBD2 (5 bases). The TCR originated in a man between 60 and 70 years old who had recovered from COVID-19. Sequences were obtained from PBMCs or T cells enriched from blood (not recorded which). CDR3 in amino acids: CASSRTLQETQYF. In DNA form, the CDR3 reads TGTGCCAGCAGCCGGACTTTACAAGAGACCCAGTACTTC.